Below are 25 T cell receptor beta chains sequenced from a single sample in a study of monozygotic twins with inflammatory bowel disease. TCRdb reanalyzed the 5' RACE reads and collapses them to one entry per CDR3 protein, without DNA. Its clone listing holds 400,000 or so distinct CDR3 sequences. Sequencing was performed on blood. These TCRs come from a human donor with ulcerative colitis or Crohn's disease, or a healthy co-twin of an affected twin (not recorded which).

The chain couples TRBV20-1 to TRBJ2-3; TCRdb outputs TRBD1, but without DNA this stays unchecked. The CDR3 extends over 14 amino acids. The germline V gene has CDR1 DFQATT and CDR2 SNEGSKA (reference sequence). The CDR3 reads CSASGQGAVDTQYF.

V is TRBV7-9 and J is TRBJ1-6; TCRdb's D call, TRBD1, is unchecked because there is no DNA. CDR3 size: 13 residues. The germline gives CDR1 SEHNR, CDR2 FQNEAQ (reference sequence). This CDR3 is CASEGQGGSPLHF.

This sequence joins TRBV24-1 and TRBJ2-2; the TCRdb D gene call, TRBD2, has no DNA to confirm it. The V gene's germline CDR1 is KGHDR and CDR2 SFDVKD. This CDR3 contains 17 residues. CDR3 loop: CATSRSEGRANTGELFF.

The chain joins TRBV19 to TRBJ2-7; TCRdb's D call of TRBD1 is untestable without DNA. The CDR3 is made up of 15 amino acids. Germline V gene lookup returns CDR1 LNHDA and CDR2 SQIVND (reference sequence). The CDR3 loop reads CASSKTDTGSYEQYF.

The V call is TRBV10-3, the J call TRBJ1-1; TCRdb names TRBD1, which stays unverified in the absence of DNA. The CDR3 totals 12 residues. In germline, CDR1 is ENHRY, CDR2 SYGVKD. CDR3 protein: CAISEPGQANLF.

This chain connects TRBV6-1 to TRBJ2-7; checking the TCRdb D call of TRBD2 is not possible without DNA. Germline V CDR1 and CDR2: MNHNS, SASEGT. The CDR3 runs to 15 residues. CDR3 sequence reads: CASSEALSGVNEQYF.

The gene calls are TRBV29-1 and TRBJ1-1; TCRdb selects TRBD1, and the lack of DNA leaves this call unchecked. Germline V lookup: CDR1 SQVTM, CDR2 ANQGSEA. This CDR3 comprises 14 residues. Here the CDR3 reads CSVENPPGNTEAFF.

The chain uses TRBV27 and TRBJ1-1; TCRdb designates TRBD1, a call that cannot be tested without DNA. Germline assignment: CDR1 MNHEY and CDR2 SMNVEV (reference sequence). The CDR3 is 13 residues long. The CDR3 loop reads CASTGDRVAEAFF.

V is TRBV10-3 and J is TRBJ2-1. Germline CDR1 reads ENHRY; CDR2 reads SYGVKD. The CDR3 spans 15 residues. The CDR3 region is CAISAGGSSYNEQFF.

The V and J genes are TRBV18 and TRBJ1-2; the TRBD1 assignment by TCRdb is unverifiable without DNA. CDR3 length equals 14 residues. Germline V CDR1 and CDR2: KGHSH, LQKENI. The CDR3 sequence: CASSPAGTGDGYTF.

The chain carries TRBV29-1 and TRBJ2-7; TCRdb reports TRBD1, a call that lacks DNA to check it against. The CDR3 is 12 amino acids. Germline V gives CDR1 SQVTM, CDR2 ANQGSEA. The CDR3 protein is CSAGQGEYEQYF.

This chain joins TRBV3-1 and TRBJ2-7. Germline V CDR1 and CDR2: LGHDT, YNNKEL (reference sequence). The CDR3 covers 12 residues. The chain's CDR3 is CASSQGPWEQYF.

This sequence joins TRBV29-1 and TRBJ2-2; absent DNA, TCRdb's TRBD1 call cannot be checked. Germline values: CDR1 SQVTM, CDR2 ANQGSEA. CDR3 length equals 13 residues. The CDR3 loop is CSVGTENTGELFF.

This chain uses TRBV27 with TRBJ2-7; TCRdb designates TRBD2, a call that cannot be tested without DNA. The V gene's germline CDR1 is MNHEY and CDR2 SMNVEV (reference sequence). CDR3 length equals 12 residues. The CDR3 sequence: CASSLRAGEQYF.

The chain is built from TRBV28 and TRBJ2-7; the D gene TCRdb calls, TRBD1, cannot be checked with no DNA. Germline V CDR1 and CDR2: MDHEN, SYDVKM. The length of the CDR3 is 13 residues. The CDR3 reads CASSSGGRYEQYF. The full variable domain, completed using reference TRBV28 and TRBJ2-7, is DVKVTQSSRYLVKRTGEKVFLECVQDMDHENMFWYRQDPGLGLRLIYFSYDVKMKEKGDIPEGYSVSREKKERFSLILESASTNQTSMYLCASSSGGRYEQYFGPGTRLTVT.

The chain joins TRBV7-2 to TRBJ1-5; TCRdb picks TRBD1, but there is no DNA to check that call. This CDR3 region has 15 residues. Per germline, CDR1 SGHTA and CDR2 FQGNSA. This CDR3 is CASSLTQAINQPQHF.

V gene TRBV7-9 combines with J gene TRBJ1-4; TCRdb names TRBD1, which stays unverified in the absence of DNA. Germline lookup yields CDR1 SEHNR and CDR2 FQNEAQ (reference sequence). CDR3 length: 12 amino acids. The CDR3 sequence: CASSLSGDEVFF.

V is TRBV5-4 and J is TRBJ2-7; TCRdb designates TRBD1, a call that cannot be tested without DNA. Germline V CDR1 and CDR2: SGHNT, YYREEE (reference sequence). There are 14 residues in the CDR3. CDR3 sequence: CASSYQDRDNEQYF.

The chain has TRBV11-2 and TRBJ1-1; checking the TCRdb D call of TRBD1 is not possible without DNA. The CDR3 is 18 amino acids. Germline values: CDR1 SGHAT, CDR2 FQNNGV. The CDR3 loop reads CASSSQGGRGFPYTEAFF.

The chain joins TRBV5-6 to TRBJ2-4. The CDR3 runs 11 residues. Germline V gives CDR1 SGHDT, CDR2 YYEEEE. The CDR3 sequence: CASSLHSMQYF.

The rearrangement uses TRBV10-3 and TRBJ2-5; the TRBD1 assignment by TCRdb is unverifiable without DNA. Germline V gene data show CDR1 as ENHRY and CDR2 as SYGVKD. The CDR3 has 15 amino acids. This CDR3 is CAISDPPSGEETQYF.

V and J are TRBV5-1 and TRBJ2-5; TCRdb names TRBD2, which stays unverified in the absence of DNA. The CDR3 consists of 17 residues. Germline V CDR1 and CDR2: SGHRS, YFSETQ. The CDR3 loop reads CASSLRVASGVQETQYF.

Here the CDR3 reads CASSTGGYEQYF. This sequence joins TRBV5-6 and TRBJ2-7; lacking DNA, the TRBD2 call made by TCRdb goes unchecked. The germline CDR1 and CDR2 sequences are SGHDT and YYEEEE. The CDR3 runs 12 residues. The entire variable domain, with the rest obtained from reference TRBV5-6 and TRBJ2-7, is as follows: DAGVTQSPTHLIKTRGQQVTLRCSPKSGHDTVSWYQQALGQGPQFIFQYYEEEERQRGNFPDRFSGHQFPNYSSELNVNALLLGDSALYLCASSTGGYEQYFGPGTRLTVT.

The rearrangement joins TRBV4-1 to TRBJ2-1. Germline V lookup: CDR1 MGHRA, CDR2 YSYEKL. This CDR3 is built from 13 residues. The chain's CDR3 is CASSQLGLHEQFF.

The genes are TRBV29-1 and TRBJ2-5; TCRdb lists TRBD1, though no DNA is available to test this call. Germline CDR1 is SQVTM and CDR2 is ANQGSEA. The CDR3 sequence is 12 residues long. CDR3 sequence: CSVVQGFETQYF.